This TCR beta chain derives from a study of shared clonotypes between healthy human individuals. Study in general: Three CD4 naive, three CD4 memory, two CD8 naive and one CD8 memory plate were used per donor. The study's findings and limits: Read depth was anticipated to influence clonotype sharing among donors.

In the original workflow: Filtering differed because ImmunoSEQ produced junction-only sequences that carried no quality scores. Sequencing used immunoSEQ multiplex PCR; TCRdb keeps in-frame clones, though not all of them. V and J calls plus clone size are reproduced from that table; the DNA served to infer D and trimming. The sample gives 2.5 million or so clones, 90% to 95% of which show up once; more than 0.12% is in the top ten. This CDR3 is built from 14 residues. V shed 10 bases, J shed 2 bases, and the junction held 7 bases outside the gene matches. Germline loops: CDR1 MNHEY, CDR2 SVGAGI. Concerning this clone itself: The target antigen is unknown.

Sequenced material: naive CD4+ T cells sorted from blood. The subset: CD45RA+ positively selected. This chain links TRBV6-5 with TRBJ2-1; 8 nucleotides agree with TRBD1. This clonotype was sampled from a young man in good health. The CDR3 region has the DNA TGTGCCACCAAACAGGGGGTTGCCTACAATGAGCAGTTCTTC. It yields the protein CATKQGVAYNEQFF.